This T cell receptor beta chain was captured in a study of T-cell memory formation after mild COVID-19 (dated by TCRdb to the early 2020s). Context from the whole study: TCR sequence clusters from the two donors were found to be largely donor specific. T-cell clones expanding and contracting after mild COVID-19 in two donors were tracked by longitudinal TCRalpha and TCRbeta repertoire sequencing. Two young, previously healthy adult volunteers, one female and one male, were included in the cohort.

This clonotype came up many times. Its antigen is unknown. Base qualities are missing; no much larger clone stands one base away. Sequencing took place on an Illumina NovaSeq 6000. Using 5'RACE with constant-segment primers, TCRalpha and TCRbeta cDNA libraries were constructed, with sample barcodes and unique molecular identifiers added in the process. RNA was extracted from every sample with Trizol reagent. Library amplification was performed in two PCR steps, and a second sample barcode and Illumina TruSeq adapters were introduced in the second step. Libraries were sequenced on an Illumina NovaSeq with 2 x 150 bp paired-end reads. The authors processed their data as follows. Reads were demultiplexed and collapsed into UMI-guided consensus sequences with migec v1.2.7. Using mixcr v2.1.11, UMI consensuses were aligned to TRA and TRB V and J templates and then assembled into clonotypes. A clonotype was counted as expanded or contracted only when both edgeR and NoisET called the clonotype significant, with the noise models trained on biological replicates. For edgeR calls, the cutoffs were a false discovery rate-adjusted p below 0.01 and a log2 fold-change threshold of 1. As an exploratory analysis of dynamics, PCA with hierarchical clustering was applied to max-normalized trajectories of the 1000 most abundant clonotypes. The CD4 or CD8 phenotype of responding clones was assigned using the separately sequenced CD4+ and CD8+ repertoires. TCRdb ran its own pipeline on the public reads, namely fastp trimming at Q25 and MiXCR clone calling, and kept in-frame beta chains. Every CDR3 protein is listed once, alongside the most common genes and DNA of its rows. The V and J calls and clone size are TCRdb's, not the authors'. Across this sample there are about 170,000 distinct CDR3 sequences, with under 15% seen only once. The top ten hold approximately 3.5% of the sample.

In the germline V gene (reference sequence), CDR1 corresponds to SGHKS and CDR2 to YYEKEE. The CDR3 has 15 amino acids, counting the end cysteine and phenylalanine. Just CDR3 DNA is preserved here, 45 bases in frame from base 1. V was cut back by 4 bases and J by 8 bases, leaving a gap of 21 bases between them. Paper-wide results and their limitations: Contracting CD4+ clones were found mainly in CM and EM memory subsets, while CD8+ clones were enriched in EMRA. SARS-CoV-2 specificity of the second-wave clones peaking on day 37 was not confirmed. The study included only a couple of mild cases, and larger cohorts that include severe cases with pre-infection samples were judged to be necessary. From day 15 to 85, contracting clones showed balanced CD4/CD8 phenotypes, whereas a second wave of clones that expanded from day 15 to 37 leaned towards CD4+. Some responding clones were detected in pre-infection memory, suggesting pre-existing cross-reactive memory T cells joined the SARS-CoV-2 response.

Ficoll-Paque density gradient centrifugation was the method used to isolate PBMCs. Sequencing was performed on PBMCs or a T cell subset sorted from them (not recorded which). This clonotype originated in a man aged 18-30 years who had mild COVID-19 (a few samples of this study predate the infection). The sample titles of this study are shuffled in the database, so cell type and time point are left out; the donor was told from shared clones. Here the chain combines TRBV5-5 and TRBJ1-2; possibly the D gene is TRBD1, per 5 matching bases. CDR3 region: CASSHDAAGRRGYTF. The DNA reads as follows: TGTGCCAGCAGCCACGACGCGGCGGGGCGGAGAGGCTACACCTTC.